This T cell receptor beta chain appears in the sequencing data of a study of T cell changes during pregnancy in multiple sclerosis. The V gene's germline CDR1 is LGHNA and CDR2 YNFKEQ. V was trimmed by 4 bases and J by 6 bases, leaving 6 bases between them. CDR3 size: 11 residues. Profiled with immunoSEQ multiplex PCR; TCRdb holds only in-frame clones, not every one. Among tens of thousands of clones listed, 85% to 95% were seen once. The sequence was obtained from a female donor in good health, enrolled as a control in a pregnancy study. The chain links TRBV4-2 to TRBJ1-2; no reliable D call. The sample here was peripheral blood, taken in the second trimester of pregnancy. The CDR3 is CASSRGDGYTF. The CDR3 region has the DNA TGTGCCAGCAGCCGAGGTGATGGCTACACCTTC.